A selection of T cell receptor beta chains follows, all from one sample in a study of blood T cell repertoires in COVID-19. TCRdb's copy holds only in-frame clones and misses some; the assay was immunoSEQ multiplex PCR. The sample has fewer than 300,000 clones, more than 85% seen once. The sample comprised peripheral blood. Receptor source: a person aged 18-29 years with COVID-19, enrolled during active disease. CDR3s include the opening cysteine and the closing phenylalanine or tryptophan. The D gene is left open where the match is weak. Clone size is stated in some rows and not others, as once, few, many or a class when expanded.

TRBJ1-2 TRBV19 . . TGTGCCAGTAGTATTACGTCGGGGGGAGGTGGCTACACCTTC CASSITSGGGGYTF
TRBJ2-7 TRBV6-5 . . TGTGCCAGCAGTCCCGGGAGTTGGTTATACGAGCAGTACTTC CASSPGSWLYEQYF
TRBJ1-2 TRBV21-1 . . TGTGCCAGCAGCAAAGTAGTGGCTTCCCAGGGGCATGGTGGCTACACCTTC CASSKVVASQGHGGYTF
TRBJ2-7 TRBV27 TRBD2 . TGTGCCAGCAGTTACAGCGGGAGCTACGAGCAGTACTTC CASSYSGSYEQYF
TRBJ2-5 TRBV19 . . TGTGCCAGTAGTCGCAGGGGAGAGACCCAGTACTTC CASSRRGETQYF
TRBJ2-1 TRBV21-1 . . TGTGCCAGCAGCAATCGGGGACGAGGGATGGGACAGGGCTACAATGAGCAGTTCTTC CASSNRGRGMGQGYNEQFF
TRBJ1-2 TRBV19 . . TGTGCCAGTAGTTCAGGCTATGGCTACACCTTC CASSSGYGYTF
TRBJ1-1 TRBV16 TRBD1 . TGTGCCAGCAGCCTACAGGAAGGGGGCACCACTGAAGCTTTCTTT CASSLQEGGTTEAFF
TRBJ1-2 TRBV25-1 . . TGTGCCAGCAGTGAATCCCCAGATGGGAGAGCTAACTATGGCTACACCTTC CASSESPDGRANYGYTF
TRBJ2-5 TRBV11-2 TRBD1 . TGTGCCAGCAGCGAGGGGGCAGGGAAATTGACCCAGTACTTC CASSEGAGKLTQYF
TRBJ2-1 TRBV2 TRBD1 once TGTGCCAGCAGGGACTGGACAGGGACGATGGGCAATGAGCAGTTCTTC CASRDWTGTMGNEQFF
TRBJ2-1 TRBV9 TRBD1 . TGTGCCAGCAGCGCCGGACAGGGGTACAATGAGCAGTTCTTC CASSAGQGYNEQFF
TRBJ2-7 TRBV28 TRBD1 . TGTGCCAGCAGTTCCTCCGGGACAGTTTACGAGCAGTACTTC CASSSSGTVYEQYF
TRBJ2-1 TRBV24-1 TRBD1 . TGTGCCACCAGTGATCGACCGGGACAGGGTTACAATGAGCAGTTCTTC CATSDRPGQGYNEQFF
TRBJ2-2 TRBV5-5 . . TGTGCCAGCAGTCCGACCCCGGGGACATCGAACACCGGGGAGCTGTTTTTT CASSPTPGTSNTGELFF
TRBJ1-6 TRBV10-3 . . TGTGCCATCAGTGGGGAAACGGGGGGAAGGTCCTATAATTCACCCCTCCACTTT CAISGETGGRSYNSPLHF
TRBJ2-7 TRBV27 . . TGTGCCAGCACTCGGGGGACGGATTACGAGCAGTACTTC CASTRGTDYEQYF
TRBJ2-5 TRBV2 TRBD2 . TGTGCCACCCCTATTAGCGGGGGGGCCCCAGAGACCCAGTACTTC CATPISGGAPETQYF
TRBJ2-5 TRBV6-1 . . TGTGCCAGCAGTGAATCCTTAGCGCTCCAAGAGACCCAGTACTTC CASSESLALQETQYF
TRBJ2-3 TRBV29-1 TRBD2 . TGCAGCTCACTAGCGGCGGGGCCAGATACGCAGTATTTT CSSLAAGPDTQYF
TRBJ2-1 TRBV29-1 TRBD2 few TGCAGCGTTGAAGGTATAGCGGGAGGGTACAATGAGCAGTTCTTC CSVEGIAGGYNEQFF
TRBJ1-1 TRBV6-5 . . TGTGCCAGCAGTTACTTCACGACAGCCACAGGCACTGAAGCTTTCTTT CASSYFTTATGTEAFF
TRBJ1-2 TRBV28 TRBD1 . TGTGCCAGCAGTTTAGGGACAGGGACAGGCTACACCTTC CASSLGTGTGYTF
TRBJ2-7 TRBV27 TRBD1 . TGTGCCAGCAGCCTCGGGACAGTCTACGAGCAGTACTTC CASSLGTVYEQYF
TRBJ1-2 TRBV2 TRBD1 . TGTGCCAGCAGTGCAAGGGACAGGGCTGGCTACACCTTC CASSARDRAGYTF
TRBJ2-5 TRBV19 . once TGTGCCAGTAGTACGGGGGGCAGGGGACACCAAGAGACCCAGTACTTC CASSTGGRGHQETQYF
TRBJ1-5 TRBV19 . . TGTGCCAGGGAACAGGTTCTTGGATATCAGCCCCAGCATTTT CAREQVLGYQPQHF
TRBJ1-2 TRBV28 . . TGTGCCAGCAGATCTACAGGGGGCTACACCTTC CASRSTGGYTF
TRBJ1-6 TRBV10-3 . . TGTGCCATCAGTGAGGGCCCCGACAGAAATTCACCCCTCCACTTT CAISEGPDRNSPLHF
TRBJ2-5 TRBV10-3 TRBD2 . TGTGCCATCAGTGTACTAGCGGGAGGGCAAGAGACCCAGTACTTC CAISVLAGGQETQYF
TRBJ2-7 TRBV2 . . TGTGCCAGCAGTTCCCGACTTACCTCGAGGGACGAGCAGTACTTC CASSSRLTSRDEQYF
TRBJ2-1 TRBV6-6 . . TGTGCCAGCCGCGAAAATGAGCAGTTCTTC CASRENEQFF
TRBJ1-6 TRBV28 TRBD1 few TGTGCCAGCGGAGCGGGACAGGGCAATTCACCCCTCCACTTT CASGAGQGNSPLHF
TRBJ2-5 TRBV6-1 . . TGTGCCAGCAGTGAACCTAAACAGGGCCAAGAGACCCAGTACTTC CASSEPKQGQETQYF
TRBJ2-7 TRBV7-2 . . TGTGCCAGCAGCTTAGTGGCTAGCGCGAACTACGAGCAGTACTTC CASSLVASANYEQYF
TRBJ2-7 TRBV11-2 TRBD1 . TGTGCCAGCAGCTTAGCCGGGACAGGGGGCGTGTACGAGCAGTACTTC CASSLAGTGGVYEQYF
TRBJ2-1 TRBV5-1 TRBD2 . TGCGCCAGCAGCTTGCCCGGACTAGCGGGAGGTAATGAGCAGTTCTTC CASSLPGLAGGNEQFF
TRBJ2-7 TRBV3-1/TRBV3-2 . . TGTGCCAGCAGCCATTTTTCCCTACACTATACCTTCGAGCAGTACTTC CASSHFSLHYTFEQYF
TRBJ1-3 TRBV5-1 . . TGCGCCAGCAGCTTGGAAATGCAGGGCGGCGGAAACACCATATATTTT CASSLEMQGGGNTIYF
TRBJ1-5 TRBV24-1 TRBD1 . TGTGCCACCAGTTCCAGGGGGTTCTATCAGCCCCAGCATTTT CATSSRGFYQPQHF
TRBJ1-1 TRBV5-1 TRBD1 . TGCGCCAGCAGCTTCCTGGGACAGGTGAACACTGAAGCTTTCTTT CASSFLGQVNTEAFF